A selection of T cell receptor beta chains follows, all from one sample in a study of blood T cell repertoires in COVID-19. Assay used: immunoSEQ multiplex PCR; TCRdb lists only in-frame clones, some missing. The data show approximately 340,000 clones, 80% to 95% seen once. Sequencing was performed on PBMCs or T cells enriched from blood (not recorded which). The source is a woman aged 40-49 years who had been exposed to COVID-19. Each CDR3 is given with its conserved first and last residue. Each record gives: D gene, V gene, J gene, clone size, CDR3 length, CDR3 protein, CDR3 DNA. The D gene is left open where the match is weak. Clone size appears in some rows only: once, few, many, or a class for an expanded clone.

D: TRBD1; V: TRBV12-5; J: TRBJ1-1; size: .; length: 14; CDR3: CASGSSGTGGEAFF; DNA: TGTGCTAGTGGTTCGTCCGGGACAGGGGGCGAAGCTTTCTTT
D: .; V: TRBV24-1; J: TRBJ2-1; size: .; length: 15; CDR3: CATSDSSGSYNEQFF; DNA: TGTGCCACCAGTGATTCGAGCGGATCCTACAATGAGCAGTTCTTC
D: .; V: TRBV12-3/TRBV12-4; J: TRBJ2-4; size: .; length: 12; CDR3: CASAGAKNIQYF; DNA: TGTGCCAGCGCAGGAGCCAAAAACATTCAGTACTTC
D: .; V: TRBV10-3; J: TRBJ1-5; size: .; length: 13; CDR3: CASPTGGNQPQHF; DNA: TGTGCCTCCCCCACGGGGGGCAATCAGCCCCAGCATTTT
D: TRBD1; V: TRBV19; J: TRBJ1-6; size: .; length: 15; CDR3: CASSSPDRANSPLHF; DNA: TGTGCCAGTAGTTCCCCGGACAGGGCCAATTCACCCCTCCACTTT
D: TRBD2; V: TRBV5-1; J: TRBJ2-1; size: .; length: 16; CDR3: CASSRTPGLVDNEQFF; DNA: TGCGCCAGCAGCCGGACCCCGGGACTAGTCGACAATGAGCAGTTCTTC
D: .; V: TRBV24-1; J: TRBJ1-1; size: .; length: 13; CDR3: CATSNNLNTEAFF; DNA: TGTGCCACCTCCAATAACTTGAACACTGAAGCTTTCTTT
D: .; V: TRBV6-5; J: TRBJ1-1; size: .; length: 14; CDR3: CASSRLGGNTEAFF; DNA: TGTGCCAGCAGCAGATTGGGGGGGAACACTGAAGCTTTCTTT
D: .; V: TRBV5-4; J: TRBJ2-5; size: .; length: 15; CDR3: CASSQYRRGVETQYF; DNA: TGTGCCAGCAGCCAATATCGTCGAGGCGTGGAGACCCAGTACTTC
D: .; V: TRBV6-5; J: TRBJ1-2; size: .; length: 13; CDR3: CASSYQGQYGYTF; DNA: TGTGCCAGCAGTTATCAAGGACAGTATGGCTACACCTTC
D: .; V: TRBV6-4; J: TRBJ2-6; size: many; length: 16; CDR3: CASSDSDSSGANVLTF; DNA: TGTGCCAGCAGTGACTCGGACAGCTCTGGGGCCAACGTCCTGACTTTC
D: TRBD1; V: TRBV5-8; J: TRBJ1-1; size: .; length: 19; CDR3: CASSSTQRDRGPMNTEAFF; DNA: TGTGCCAGCAGCTCAACCCAGCGGGACAGGGGTCCCATGAACACTGAAGCTTTCTTT
D: TRBD1; V: TRBV4-1; J: TRBJ2-3; size: few; length: 17; CDR3: CASSLRQGVWGTDTQYF; DNA: TGCGCCAGCAGCCTTAGACAGGGGGTCTGGGGCACAGATACGCAGTATTTT
D: .; V: TRBV5-5; J: TRBJ1-2; size: few; length: 14; CDR3: CASSLGRQTYGYTF; DNA: TGTGCCAGCAGCCTGGGTCGACAGACCTATGGCTACACCTTC
D: TRBD2; V: TRBV6-5; J: TRBJ2-5; size: .; length: 15; CDR3: CASNTQLAGDGTQYF; DNA: TGTGCCAGCAACACACAACTAGCGGGAGACGGGACCCAGTACTTC
D: .; V: TRBV19; J: TRBJ1-5; size: .; length: 15; CDR3: CASRDGFHSNQPQHF; DNA: TGTGCCAGTAGAGACGGGTTCCATAGCAATCAGCCCCAGCATTTT
D: TRBD1; V: TRBV6-5; J: TRBJ1-4; size: .; length: 15; CDR3: CASSFTTGGHEKLFF; DNA: TGTGCCAGCAGTTTCACGACAGGGGGCCATGAAAAACTGTTTTTT
D: .; V: TRBV19; J: TRBJ2-1; size: .; length: 18; CDR3: CASSIISPGKDSYNEQFF; DNA: TGTGCCAGTAGTATAATCTCCCCCGGGAAGGACTCCTACAATGAGCAGTTCTTC
D: .; V: TRBV6-1; J: TRBJ1-5; size: few; length: 15; CDR3: CASSESAPPNQPQHF; DNA: TGTGCCAGCAGTGAAAGCGCCCCGCCCAATCAGCCCCAGCATTTT
D: .; V: TRBV5-5; J: TRBJ2-3; size: few; length: 16; CDR3: CASSLFGGASTDTQYF; DNA: TGTGCCAGCAGCTTATTTGGGGGGGCCAGCACAGATACGCAGTATTTT
D: .; V: TRBV18; J: TRBJ1-1; size: .; length: 15; CDR3: CASSPARGGNTEAFF; DNA: TGTGCCAGCTCACCAGCCAGGGGCGGGAACACTGAAGCTTTCTTT
D: .; V: TRBV5-8; J: TRBJ1-6; size: .; length: 15; CDR3: CASSRRQTNLSPLHF; DNA: TGTGCCAGCAGCCGGCGACAGACCAATCTTTCACCCCTCCACTTT
D: TRBD1; V: TRBV4-1; J: TRBJ1-3; size: once; length: 19; CDR3: CASSQDWTGAANSGNTIYF; DNA: TGCGCCAGCAGCCAAGATTGGACAGGGGCCGCGAACTCTGGAAACACCATATATTTT
D: .; V: TRBV6-2/TRBV6-3; J: TRBJ2-4; size: .; length: 18; CDR3: CASSYSIREGSTKNIQYF; DNA: TGTGCCAGCAGTTACTCCATTCGGGAAGGGTCGACCAAAAACATTCAGTACTTC
D: .; V: TRBV19; J: TRBJ2-2; size: .; length: 15; CDR3: CASSITSTNTGELFF; DNA: TGTGCCAGTAGTATAACCAGTACGAACACCGGGGAGCTGTTTTTT
D: .; V: TRBV10-1; J: TRBJ2-7; size: .; length: 14; CDR3: CASSESGLSYEQYF; DNA: TGCGCCAGCAGTGAGAGCGGCCTTTCCTACGAGCAGTACTTC
D: TRBD1; V: TRBV6-4; J: TRBJ1-1; size: .; length: 15; CDR3: CASSARGQGNTEAFF; DNA: TGTGCCAGCAGTGCCCGAGGACAGGGGAACACTGAAGCTTTCTTT
D: TRBD1; V: TRBV10-2; J: TRBJ1-3; size: .; length: 15; CDR3: CASRAGQGPGNTIYF; DNA: TGCGCCAGCAGGGCGGGACAGGGCCCTGGAAACACCATATATTTT
D: .; V: TRBV12-3/TRBV12-4; J: TRBJ2-7; size: .; length: 11; CDR3: CASGVLGRQYF; DNA: TGTGCCAGCGGGGTCTTGGGGAGGCAGTACTTC
D: .; V: TRBV19; J: TRBJ2-4; size: .; length: 14; CDR3: CASTRTGPLGIQYF; DNA: TGTGCCAGTACCCGTACAGGCCCGTTGGGCATTCAGTACTTC
D: .; V: TRBV29-1; J: TRBJ1-1; size: .; length: 13; CDR3: CSAGAGENTEAFF; DNA: TGCAGCGCTGGGGCAGGGGAGAACACTGAAGCTTTCTTT
D: .; V: TRBV4-3; J: TRBJ1-2; size: .; length: 17; CDR3: CASSQDIQGRTNYGYTF; DNA: TGCGCCAGCAGCCAAGATATACAGGGCCGAACTAACTATGGCTACACCTTC
D: TRBD1; V: TRBV23-1; J: TRBJ2-5; size: .; length: 17; CDR3: CASSLSAWDRGTETQYF; DNA: TGCGCCAGCAGTCTCTCCGCCTGGGACAGGGGGACGGAGACCCAGTACTTC
D: TRBD1; V: TRBV19; J: TRBJ1-2; size: .; length: 12; CDR3: CASTVGTGRYTF; DNA: TGTGCCAGTACCGTGGGGACAGGTCGCTACACCTTC
D: TRBD1; V: TRBV5-1; J: TRBJ2-7; size: .; length: 13; CDR3: CASSQGQAYEQYF; DNA: TGCGCCAGCAGCCAGGGACAGGCCTACGAGCAGTACTTC
D: TRBD1; V: TRBV14; J: TRBJ1-4; size: .; length: 15; CDR3: CASSQDGTGNEKLFF; DNA: TGTGCCAGCAGCCAAGATGGGACAGGGAATGAAAAACTGTTTTTT
D: .; V: TRBV19; J: TRBJ1-1; size: once; length: 13; CDR3: CASSSLRSTEAFF; DNA: TGTGCCAGTAGTAGTTTACGTAGCACTGAAGCTTTCTTT
D: TRBD1; V: TRBV18; J: TRBJ1-1; size: .; length: 13; CDR3: CASSPRRGSEAFF; DNA: TGTGCCAGCTCACCACGCAGGGGGTCTGAAGCTTTCTTT
D: .; V: TRBV6-5; J: TRBJ1-4; size: .; length: 14; CDR3: CASSQQGNSGKLFF; DNA: TGTGCCAGCAGCCAACAAGGCAACTCAGGAAAACTGTTTTTT
D: .; V: TRBV19; J: TRBJ1-2; size: .; length: 14; CDR3: CASSITGKGISDTF; DNA: TGTGCCAGTAGTATAACGGGGAAGGGAATCTCTGACACCTTC
D: .; V: TRBV11-2; J: TRBJ2-4; size: .; length: 14; CDR3: CASSPRSAENIQYF; DNA: TGTGCCAGCAGCCCCAGGTCAGCGGAAAACATTCAGTACTTC